This TCR beta chain was captured by sequencing in a study of blood T cell repertoires in COVID-19. Across the study: T cells, B-cell-depleted T cells, or PBMCs supplied cDNA or gDNA.

Germline assignment: CDR1 SGHNT and CDR2 YYREEE (reference sequence). The V and J ends lost 1 base and 5 bases respectively, with 15 bases between them. CDR3 length equals 15 residues. Assay: immunoSEQ multiplex PCR; the TCRdb copy retains only in-frame clones and omits some. Seen here are roughly 250,000 clones, more than 70% observed once, and the top ten hold around 2.2%. Material: peripheral blood. The TCR comes from a woman aged 35 to 49 who had recovered from COVID-19. The V and J genes are TRBV5-4 and TRBJ1-2; maybe TRBD1 (5 bases). Here the CDR3 DNA reads TGTGCCAGCAGCTTGCCCCATGGGACTGAGTATGGCTACACCTTC. Its protein is CASSLPHGTEYGYTF. Combining the CDR3 with reference TRBV5-4 and TRBJ1-2 gives the whole variable domain ETGVTQSPTHLIKTRGQQVTLRCSSQSGHNTVSWYQQALGQGPQFIFQYYREEENGRGNFPPRFSGLQFPNYSSELNVNALELDDSALYLCASSLPHGTEYGYTFGSGTRLTVV.